This T cell receptor beta chain was sequenced for a study of OX40 agonist ivuxolimab in advanced cancers. Across the whole study: The treatment was a fully human IgG2 OX40 agonist, ivuxolimab.

Data came from immunoSEQ multiplex PCR; TCRdb stores just in-frame clones and leaves some out. The data hold roughly 13,000 clones, with 77% observed a single time. This clone has only a few counts. CDR1 is SGHTA, CDR2 FQGTGA, per germline. CDR3 length: 15 residues. V dropped 2 bases and J dropped 5 bases, with 15 bases sitting between them. The clonotype originates from an adult with an advanced solid tumor such as melanoma, head and neck, liver or kidney cancer. The sequenced sample was CD4+ or CD8+ T cells sorted from blood, obtained in a trial of the OX40 agonist ivuxolimab. The rearrangement joins TRBV7-3 to TRBJ2-5; D remains unclear. The DNA for the CDR3 is TGTGCCAGCAGCTTAGGAGTAGCCAGAGTCGAGACCCAGTACTTC. Amino acid sequence: CASSLGVARVETQYF.